What follows is one T cell receptor beta chain and its context. What this receptor recognizes is not known. No per-base quality is available; no much larger clone lies one base away. This sample was taken from a study of shared clonotypes between healthy human individuals (dated by TCRdb to 2018 to 2021). Background on the whole study: The cohort comprised two women and three men aged 18 to 49 years. To increase sequencing depth and limit assay-specific biases, TCR repertoire library preparation and sequencing were carried out by different laboratories using diverse techniques. Between about 0.94 and 8.9 billion PBMCs per donor were obtained by leukapheresis. For each donor, CD4 naive and CD4 memory were each run on three plates, CD8 naive on two plates, and CD8 memory on one plate. Blood TCR repertoires of five healthy adults were deeply sequenced to estimate repertoire size and the extent of clonotype sharing between individuals.

TCR CDR3 regions were amplified from genomic DNA by multiplex PCR using the deep immunoSEQ assay. Extracted genomic DNA from each cell subset was spread evenly across all wells of several immunoSEQ 96-well plates, with each plate serving as a replicate. For sorted subsets, approximately 190 ng of genomic DNA, equivalent to 25,000 to 30,000 T cell genomes, went into each replicate PCR. Purified libraries were quantified with a Qubit 3.0 fluorometer, sized on a Bioanalyzer 2100, and re-quantified with the KAPA Library Quantification kit. Every immunoSEQ 96-well plate was sequenced on a separate single-read 150-cycle Illumina NextSeq 550 flow cell. As for the original processing: Because only junctional sequences without quality scores were contained in the immunoSEQ output, filtering matching that applied to full-length reads could not be performed. To assign V/J genes and CDR3, sequences were annotated using PyIR, a Python wrapper for IgBLAST v1.9, with IMGT germline references. Reads were filtered out if the reads had weak V/J assignments (E-value above 1e-6), no CDR3, stop codons, out-of-frame junctions, or ambiguous translated residues. A V3J clonotype was defined by an identical inferred V gene, J gene, and CDR3 amino acid sequence. The percentage overlap between two repertoires was calculated by dividing the number of shared unique clonotypes by the size of the smaller repertoire. Richness of each repertoire was evaluated using RTK rarefaction, the Chao1 estimator, and Recon v2.1 estimates of unobserved clonotypes. For all TCRbeta clonotypes obtained by the gDNA method from several donors, generation probabilities were computed with OLGA. The clones in this table, taken by TCRdb from immuneACCESS, are in-frame only. Not every clone is retained; where verified, under half of the shortfall comes from an unresolved V gene, and the cause of the rest is unknown. The V and J calls and clone size were taken over from that table, and D and trimming were inferred from the DNA. The sample has millions of clones on record, about 95% of them singletons. Around 1.1% of the sample goes to the ten largest clones.

Results the study describes overall, beyond this receptor: Compared with non-shared clonotypes, clonotypes shared by all four sorted-subset donors had higher generation probabilities. Because the study included a small number of donors, the genetic and exposure-history diversity represented was limited. Even with the large sequencing depth, rarefaction of the sorted-subset datasets indicated that sequencing was incomplete. Sharing across several donors was observed for around 4.8% of naive CD4, less than 4% of naive CD8, roughly 2.4% of memory CD4, and about 0.4% of memory CD8 clonotypes. Naive subsets generally had larger estimated clonotype richness than memory subsets did. Sampling was limited to blood, and TCR repertoires in tissue likely differ from TCR repertoires in blood. Pairwise subsampling indicated that sequencing depth was expected to affect the degree of clonotype sharing among donors.

For the CD8 naive samples, CD45RO-negative cells were positively selected for CCR7, yielding a CD45RA+CCR7+ population from which TemRA cells were excluded. The donors were healthy, HIV-negative adults with no recently reported acute infections or vaccinations. Every donor was a Caucasian adult living in Nashville, Tennessee, USA. After blood collection by leukapheresis, PBMCs were isolated using Ficoll-Histopaque density gradient centrifugation and then cryopreserved in the vapor phase of liquid nitrogen. Analytical flow cytometry was used to check the purity and quantity of each magnetically sorted T cell population. Genomic DNA was isolated from every sorted fraction and measured by UV absorbance on a Nanodrop 2000c. Sequencing input: naive CD8+ T cells sorted from blood. This specimen's cell subset or site label, interpreted: CD45RA+CCR7+. The clonotype comes from a man in his late teens or twenties in good health.

The DNA sequence is TGTGCCAGCAGCGGCCAATACTCCTACAATGAGCAGTTCTTC. Translated, it reads CASSGQYSYNEQFF. The receptor chain draws on TRBV9 and TRBJ2-1, with no confident D gene call. CDR1 and CDR2 were assigned from the germline V gene as SGDLS and YYNGEE. The CDR3 sequence holds 14 residues, the cysteine and phenylalanine included. CDR3 DNA is the only sequence kept; it has 42 bases, read in frame from the first base. V gives up 3 bases and J gives up 0 bases, and the segment between their germline ends measures 7 bases.